These T cell receptor beta chains were read from a single sample in a study of T cell repertoires in cytomegalovirus infection. TCRdb analysed the reads with MiXCR anew, one entry per CDR3 protein. The table shows about 110,000 distinct CDR3 sequences, with around 29% occurring only once. Antigens of these TCRs are unknown. The sequencing used CD8+ T cells from cultured PBMCs, collected from culture after CMV antigen stimulation. The source is a human donor in good health (CMV status not recorded). Some clones in this sample may be carry-over from other donors' samples. Each CDR3 is given with its conserved first and last residue. The D gene is left open where the match is weak. Size is omitted from some rows. Given values are once, few, many or a class for expanded clones.

cdr3_length	v_call	j_call	d_call	clone_size	cdr3_aa	cdr3_nt
14	TRBV2	TRBJ2-1	.	.	CASFGGADYNEQFF	TGTGCCAGCTTCGGCGGGGCTGACTACAATGAGCAGTTCTTC
14	TRBV13	TRBJ1-2	TRBD1	few	CASSGPTGGDGYTF	TGTGCCAGCAGCGGTCCGACAGGGGGCGATGGCTACACCTTC
13	TRBV9	TRBJ2-7	.	.	CASSPSNSYEQYF	TGTGCCAGCAGCCCGAGCAACTCCTACGAGCAGTACTTC
15	TRBV7-9	TRBJ1-1	.	few	CASSELGAVNTEAFF	TGTGCCAGCAGCGAGTTGGGGGCCGTGAACACTGAAGCTTTCTTT
11	TRBV12-3/TRBV12-4	TRBJ1-1	.	few	CACLLNTEAFF	TGTGCTTGTCTTCTGAACACTGAAGCTTTCTTT
13	TRBV18	TRBJ2-7	TRBD2	.	CASSRDYSYEQYF	TGTGCCAGCTCCCGGGACTACTCCTACGAGCAGTACTTC
13	TRBV6-5	TRBJ2-7	.	few	CASSWGEDYEQYF	TGTGCCAGCAGTTGGGGGGAGGACTACGAGCAGTACTTC
13	TRBV7-8	TRBJ2-7	.	many	CASSSGGSYEQYF	TGTGCCAGCAGCTCCGGCGGGTCCTACGAGCAGTACTTC
17	TRBV5-6	TRBJ2-5	TRBD2	.	CASSLPLAGFREETQYF	TGTGCCAGCAGCTTGCCACTAGCGGGGTTCCGAGAAGAGACCCAGTACTTC
11	TRBV19	TRBJ2-2	.	.	CASSDTGELFF	TGTGCCAGTAGTGACACCGGGGAGCTGTTTTTT
14	TRBV7-4	TRBJ1-1	.	.	CASSLQGGHTEAFF	TGTGCCAGCAGCTTACAGGGCGGTCACACTGAAGCTTTCTTT
15	TRBV6-1	TRBJ1-5	.	few	CASSRRTTWNQPQHF	TGTGCCAGCAGTCGTCGGACAACTTGGAATCAGCCCCAGCATTTT
17	TRBV27	TRBJ1-5	.	.	CASSPQDVSPGDQPQHF	TGTGCCAGCAGCCCGCAGGATGTCTCCCCAGGGGATCAGCCCCAGCATTTT
14	TRBV6-5	TRBJ2-3	.	.	CASSYWGPTGTQYF	TGTGCCAGCAGTTATTGGGGCCCCACGGGTACGCAGTATTTT
14	TRBV10-3	TRBJ1-6	TRBD1	.	CAIGTGGYNSPLHF	TGTGCCATCGGGACAGGCGGCTATAATTCACCCCTCCACTTT
14	TRBV6-1	TRBJ2-7	TRBD2	many	CASKASGGAYEQYF	TGTGCCAGCAAGGCTAGCGGGGGAGCTTACGAGCAGTACTTC